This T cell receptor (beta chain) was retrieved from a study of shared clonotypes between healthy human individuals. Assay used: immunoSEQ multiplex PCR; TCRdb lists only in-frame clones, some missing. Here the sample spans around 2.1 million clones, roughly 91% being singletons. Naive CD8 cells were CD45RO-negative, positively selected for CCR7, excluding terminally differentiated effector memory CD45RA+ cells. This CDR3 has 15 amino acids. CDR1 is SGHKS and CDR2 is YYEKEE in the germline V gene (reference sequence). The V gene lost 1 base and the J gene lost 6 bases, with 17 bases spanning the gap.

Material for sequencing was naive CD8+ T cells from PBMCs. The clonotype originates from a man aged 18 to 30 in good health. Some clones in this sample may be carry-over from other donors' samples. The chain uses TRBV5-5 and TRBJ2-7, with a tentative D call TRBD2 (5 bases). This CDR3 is CASSLQRGGYGEQYF. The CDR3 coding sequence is TGTGCCAGCAGCTTGCAGAGAGGCGGGTACGGCGAGCAGTACTTC.